This T cell receptor beta chain comes out of a study of regulatory T cells in long-lasting Graves disease. This clonotype was detected ten times or more. Its matching antigen is unknown. Germline V CDR1 and CDR2: SGHNT, YENEEA. The ends lost 5 bases at V and 6 bases at J; junction bases unmatched: 7. The CDR3 extends over 17 amino acids. Regarding the study as a whole: Reduced TCR diversity was observed in persistent Graves' patients versus newly diagnosed patients.

Assembly of TCR beta libraries relied on iRepertoire HTBI primers together with Arm-PCR of CDR3 regions. One entry per CDR3 protein, called by TCRdb with MiXCR from the multiplex PCR reads. Of approximately 490,000 distinct CDR3 sequences in the sample, roughly 16% are singletons; the top ten hold less than 15%. The time point here: newly diagnosed GD, antithyroid drugs for less than 3 months. The TCR library was prepared using RNA isolated from PBMCs. A further study also used this sample, focusing on T cells in Graves' hyperthyroidism and ophthalmopathy.

The chain recombines TRBV11-3 with TRBJ2-2; 15 bases align to TRBD2. The material was peripheral blood mononuclear cells (PBMCs), obtained at new diagnosis, from a patient treated with antithyroid drugs. This TCR came from a man aged 35 to 55 with Graves disease. CDR3 DNA: TGTGCCAGCAGCCCCGGGACTAGCGGGAGGTTCGCCGGGGAGCTGTTTTTT. Translating gives CASSPGTSGRFAGELFF.